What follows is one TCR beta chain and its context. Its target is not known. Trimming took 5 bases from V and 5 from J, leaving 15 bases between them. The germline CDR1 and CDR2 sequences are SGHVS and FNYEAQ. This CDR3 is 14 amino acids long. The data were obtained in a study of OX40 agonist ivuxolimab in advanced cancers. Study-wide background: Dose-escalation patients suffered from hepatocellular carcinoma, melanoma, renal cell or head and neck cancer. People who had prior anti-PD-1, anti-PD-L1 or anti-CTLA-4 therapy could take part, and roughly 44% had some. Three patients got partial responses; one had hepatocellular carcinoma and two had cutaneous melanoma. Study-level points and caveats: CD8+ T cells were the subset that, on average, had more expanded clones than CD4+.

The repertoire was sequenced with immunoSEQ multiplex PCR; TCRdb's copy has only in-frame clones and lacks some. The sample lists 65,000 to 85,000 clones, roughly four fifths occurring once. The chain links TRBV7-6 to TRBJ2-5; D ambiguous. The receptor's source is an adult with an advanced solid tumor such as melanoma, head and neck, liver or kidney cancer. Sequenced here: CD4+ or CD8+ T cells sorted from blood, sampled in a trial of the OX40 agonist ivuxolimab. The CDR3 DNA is TGTGCCAGCAGCCCCCCCCTTAGGCCGGAGACCCAGTACTTC. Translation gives CASSPPLRPETQYF.